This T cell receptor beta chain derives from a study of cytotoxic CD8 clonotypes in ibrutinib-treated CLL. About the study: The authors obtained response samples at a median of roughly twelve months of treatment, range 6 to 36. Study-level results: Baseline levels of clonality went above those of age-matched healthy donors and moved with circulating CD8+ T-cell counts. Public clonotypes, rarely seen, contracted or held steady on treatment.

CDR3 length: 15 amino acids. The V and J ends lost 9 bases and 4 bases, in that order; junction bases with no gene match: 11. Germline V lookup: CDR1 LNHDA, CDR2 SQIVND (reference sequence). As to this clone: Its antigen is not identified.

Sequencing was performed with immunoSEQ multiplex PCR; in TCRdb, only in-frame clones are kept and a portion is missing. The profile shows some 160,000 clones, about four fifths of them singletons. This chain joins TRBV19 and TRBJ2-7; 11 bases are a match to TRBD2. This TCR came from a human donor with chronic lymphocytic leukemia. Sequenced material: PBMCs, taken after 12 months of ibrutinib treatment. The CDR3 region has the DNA TGTGCCAGCCTAGGCCTAGCGGGAGGTGCTTACGAGCAGTACTTC. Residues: CASLGLAGGAYEQYF.